One sample yielded the 2 T cell receptor beta chains listed below, sequenced in a study of identical twins. MiXCR, applied by TCRdb to the 5' RACE reads, yields one record per CDR3 protein. The data contain about 890,000 distinct CDR3 sequences, around an eighth of them singletons. The same sample was also used in a study of yellow fever vaccine responses in identical twins.

The material sequenced was PBMCs. The receptors were sampled from a young woman in good health.

The table lists this clonotype with a few counts. The junction departs from germline at one end; a sequencing error may be responsible. J is TRBJ2-1 and V is TRBV12-3 or TRBV12-4, with D unresolved. This CDR3 spans 16 amino acids. CDR3: CASSVYGARSYDEQFF. CDR3 coding DNA: TGTGCCAGCAGTGTCTACGGAGCCAGGTCCTACGATGAGCAGTTCTTC.

The chain employs TRBV20-1 and TRBJ2-5, with 11 positions matching TRBD2. The V gene end was trimmed by 7 bases and the J gene end by 2 bases; junction bases not matched to a gene: 9. Germline V gene sequence: CDR1 DFQATT, CDR2 SNEGSKA (reference sequence). The CDR3 totals 15 residues. DNA for the CDR3: TGCAGTGTCCAAATAGCGGGGGGGCGACAAGAGACCCAGTACTTC. Translating gives CSVQIAGGRQETQYF.